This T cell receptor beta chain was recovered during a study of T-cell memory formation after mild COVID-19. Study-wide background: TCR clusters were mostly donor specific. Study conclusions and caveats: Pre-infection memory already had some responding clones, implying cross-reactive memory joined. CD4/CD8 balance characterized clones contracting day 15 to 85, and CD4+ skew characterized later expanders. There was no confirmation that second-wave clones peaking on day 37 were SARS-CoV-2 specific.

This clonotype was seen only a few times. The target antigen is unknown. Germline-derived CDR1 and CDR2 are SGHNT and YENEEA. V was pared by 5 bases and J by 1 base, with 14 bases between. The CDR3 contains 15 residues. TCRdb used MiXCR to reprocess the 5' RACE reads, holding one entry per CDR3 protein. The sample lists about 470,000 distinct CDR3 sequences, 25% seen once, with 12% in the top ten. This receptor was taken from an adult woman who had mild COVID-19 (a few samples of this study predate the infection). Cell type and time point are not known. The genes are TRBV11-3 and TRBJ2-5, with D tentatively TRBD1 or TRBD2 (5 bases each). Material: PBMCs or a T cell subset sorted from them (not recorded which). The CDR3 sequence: CASSPGTKVQETQYF. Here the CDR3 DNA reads TGTGCCAGCAGCCCCGGGACGAAAGTCCAAGAGACCCAGTACTTC. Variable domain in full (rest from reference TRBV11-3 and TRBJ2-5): EAGVVQSPRYKIIEKKQPVAFWCNPISGHNTLYWYLQNLGQGPELLIRYENEEAVDDSQLPKDRFSAERLKGVDSTLKIQPAELGDSAVYLCASSPGTKVQETQYFGPGTRLLVL.